The T cell receptor beta chain under discussion was sequenced for a study of blood T cell repertoires in COVID-19. Overall study context: The samples span acute and convalescent COVID-19 from the United States, Italy and Spain.

In the authors' workflow: Estimated nucleated cell counts came from reference gene primer amplification. Clones were sequenced by immunoSEQ multiplex PCR, and TCRdb holds only the in-frame ones, with some missing. The V and J calls and clone size are taken from that table; D and trimming were inferred from the DNA. The sample carries more than 90,000 clones, about 85% recorded once. Source material: peripheral blood. The source of this sequence is a human donor in a cohort sampled during active COVID-19.

The DNA of the CDR3 is TGTGCCAGCAGCTTGGGAGGGGGACCCTCGGAGACCCAGTACTTC. It encodes CASSLGGGPSETQYF. The V and J genes are TRBV11-3 and TRBJ2-5, with a possible D match to TRBD2 (7 bases). CDR1 is SGHNT, CDR2 YENEEA, per germline. The CDR3 runs 15 residues. V lost 3 bases and J 5 bases, leaving 16 bases between the germline ends.